This T cell receptor (beta chain) was captured by sequencing in a study of monozygotic twins with inflammatory bowel disease. Someone took an approximately 2.5 ml blood sample from each of the donors. TCRdb reprocessed the 5' RACE reads, with one entry per CDR3 protein and no DNA. The sample includes nearly 450,000 distinct CDR3 sequences. Germline-derived CDR1 and CDR2 are DFQATT and SNEGSKA (reference sequence). The CDR3 spans 15 residues. The source material was blood. The source is a human donor with ulcerative colitis or Crohn's disease, or a healthy co-twin of an affected twin (not recorded which). The chain recombines TRBV20-1 with TRBJ2-3; the D gene TCRdb calls, TRBD2, cannot be checked with no DNA. The CDR3 reads CSARFLAGGTDTQYF.